This record concerns one TCR beta chain sequence. Antigen: not known. Within the sample, other DNA sequences also encode this same CDR3. The protocol was immunoSEQ multiplex PCR, while the TCRdb copy is restricted to in-frame clones and leaves out a portion. The data show over 80,000 clones, under 95% seen once. This sample was taken from a study of graft-versus-host responses after intestinal transplantation. Overall study: Each of the recipients got a multivisceral, liver-intestinal, or isolated intestinal transplant. The study, taken as a whole, reports: Early post-transplant falls in HvG clones accompanied the peak levels of circulating GvH clones.

Germline values: CDR1 ENHRY, CDR2 SYGVKD. This CDR3 contains 15 residues. Trimming removed 4 bases at V and 8 bases at J, with 15 bases between. The rearrangement links TRBV10-3 to TRBJ1-6, with D unresolved. The sample in question was unstimulated CD8+ T cells sorted from spleen or lymph node cells, obtained before transplant. The sequence was obtained from a human donor who was the organ donor for an intestinal transplant. CDR3 nucleotide sequence: TGTGCCATCAGTGTGGAAGGAGGCGGGTATTCACCCCTCCACTTT. Translation gives CAISVEGGGYSPLHF.